Below, 27 T cell receptor beta chains from the same sample are listed, as sequenced in a study of T cell responses to AZD1222 COVID-19 vaccine. The protocol was immunoSEQ multiplex PCR, while the TCRdb copy is restricted to in-frame clones and leaves out a portion. This sample has some 80,000 clones, with approximately 88% found just once. The input for sequencing was peripheral blood, taken 28 days after the second dose of the MenACWY control vaccine. These receptors all stem from an adult who received the MenACWY meningococcal vaccine as a control.

This sequence joins TRBV4-1 and TRBJ1-6; TRBD1 aligns across 8 bases. This CDR3 has 16 amino acids. V lost 1 base, J lost 10 bases, and 9 bases stayed unmatched. The germline V gene has CDR1 MGHRA and CDR2 YSYEKL. The CDR3 DNA reads as TGCGCCAGCAGCCAAGGGCTTATAACAGGGGGATCACCCCTCCACTTT. Protein product: CASSQGLITGGSPLHF.

This chain joins TRBV5-1 and TRBJ1-1, with TRBD1 matching 7 bases. In germline, CDR1 is SGHRS, CDR2 YFSETQ. The CDR3 loop spans 13 amino acids. V was clipped by 4 bases and J by 5 bases; unmatched bases: 5. The CDR3 coding sequence is TGCGCCAGCAGCACCAACAGGGGAACTGAAGCTTTCTTT. Amino acid sequence: CASSTNRGTEAFF.

The V and J genes are TRBV2 and TRBJ2-5, with D perhaps TRBD2 (6 bases). Germline CDR1 SNHLY, CDR2 FYNNEI. CDR3 size: 15 residues. Trimming removed 3 bases from V and 5 bases from J, with 16 bases in between. The CDR3 loop is CASSDGVAGLETQYF. Here the CDR3 DNA reads TGTGCCAGCAGTGACGGCGTGGCGGGGCTGGAGACCCAGTACTTC.

The CDR3 loop is CASSIRSGNTIYF. The CDR3 DNA sequence: TGTGCCAGTAGTATACGCTCTGGAAACACCATATATTTT. The chain uses TRBV19 and TRBJ1-3; no firm D call. Germline V gene data show CDR1 as LNHDA and CDR2 as SQIVND (reference sequence). This CDR3 has 13 amino acids. Trimming shortened V by 2 bases and J by 0 bases, and 2 bases separated the two germline ends.

This clone was counted a single time. V is TRBV30 and J is TRBJ1-3, with D tentatively TRBD1 (5 bases). Trimming stripped 0 bases from V and 4 bases from J, with 13 bases between. Germline-derived CDR1 and CDR2 are GTSNPN and SVGIG (reference sequence). This CDR3 is 15 amino acids long. The CDR3 DNA is TGTGCCTGGAGTGTACCCGGGACCGACGGAAACACCATATATTTT. Protein product: CAWSVPGTDGNTIYF.

The rearrangement uses TRBV19 and TRBJ2-3; D possibly corresponds to TRBD2 (6 bases). Trimming left V 4 bases short and J 2 bases short, with 13 bases between. Germline CDR1 is LNHDA and CDR2 is SQIVND (reference sequence). The CDR3 spans 15 residues. CDR3 region: CASSSLGGSTDTQYF. CDR3 coding DNA: TGTGCCAGTAGTAGCCTGGGAGGATCCACAGATACGCAGTATTTT.

This rearrangement joins TRBV7-9 to TRBJ2-3, with TRBD1 matching 9 bases. The ends lost 5 bases at V and 3 bases at J; junction bases unmatched: 6. CDR3 length: 15 residues. Germline V lookup: CDR1 SEHNR, CDR2 FQNEAQ (reference sequence). CDR3 in amino acids: CASSQDRGYTDTQYF. The CDR3 DNA sequence: TGTGCCAGCAGCCAGGACAGGGGTTATACAGATACGCAGTATTTT. The entire variable domain, with the rest obtained from reference TRBV7-9 and TRBJ2-3, is as follows: DTGVSQNPRHKITKRGQNVTFRCDPISEHNRLYWYRQTLGQGPEFLTYFQNEAQLEKSRLLSDRFSAERPKGSFSTLEIQRTEQGDSAMYLCASSQDRGYTDTQYFGPGTRLTVL.

The chain recombines TRBV9 with TRBJ1-1, with D possibly matching TRBD1 (6 bases). Trimming took off 3 bases at V and 3 bases at J, with 12 bases between the two ends. Germline V CDR1 and CDR2: SGDLS, YYNGEE. The CDR3 length is 14 residues. CDR3 nucleotide sequence: TGTGCCAGCAGCGGGGGGGCTCACGACACTGAAGCTTTCTTT. Amino acid sequence: CASSGGAHDTEAFF.

The rearrangement joins TRBV6-1 to TRBJ1-1; D is undetermined. The germline V gene has CDR1 MNHNS and CDR2 SASEGT. V lost 2 bases and J lost 1, with 8 bases in between. This CDR3 comprises 14 residues. The CDR3 DNA reads as TGTGCCAGCAGTGAATCTGCCTCGAACACTGAAGCTTTCTTT. It yields the protein CASSESASNTEAFF.

The rearrangement uses TRBV5-1 and TRBJ2-1; TRBD2 agrees at 8 bases. Germline CDR1 reads SGHRS; CDR2 reads YFSETQ. The V and J ends lost 3 bases and 7 bases, in that order; junction bases with no gene match: 9. The CDR3 has 15 amino acids. CDR3 bases: TGCGCCAGCAGCTCGACTAGCGTAGGGGGGAATGAGCAGTTCTTC. It is translated as CASSSTSVGGNEQFF.

This clone was detected a few times. This rearrangement joins TRBV18 to TRBJ1-2; D not resolved. Trimming cost V 0 bases and J 1 base, with 6 bases left between them. Germline V gives CDR1 KGHSH, CDR2 LQKENI. This CDR3 has 14 amino acids. The CDR3 protein is CASSPPPDNYGYTF. The CDR3 nucleotides are TGTGCCAGCTCACCACCTCCCGATAACTATGGCTACACCTTC.

The chain carries TRBV7-2 and TRBJ2-1; 7 bases are a match to TRBD1. The CDR3 length is 14 residues. The germline V gene encodes CDR1 SGHTA and CDR2 FQGNSA. The ends lost 7 bases at V and 4 bases at J; junction bases unmatched: 7. The CDR3 here is CASNTDRSYNEQFF. DNA for the CDR3: TGTGCCAGCAACACGGACAGGTCTTACAATGAGCAGTTCTTC. The full variable domain, completed using reference TRBV7-2 and TRBJ2-1, is GAGVSQSPSNKVTEKGKDVELRCDPISGHTALYWYRQSLGQGLEFLIYFQGNSAPDKSGLPSDRFSAERTGGSVSTLTIQRTQQEDSAVYLCASNTDRSYNEQFFGPGTRLTVL.

This clone was recorded only once. The rearrangement joins TRBV19 to TRBJ1-1; TRBD1 matches 9 bases. Germline CDR1 and CDR2: LNHDA and SQIVND (reference sequence). The length of the CDR3 is 15 residues. V shed 5 bases, J shed 1 base, and the junction held 5 bases outside the gene matches. CDR3 sequence reads: CASSVTGGSNTEAFF. Written as DNA, the CDR3 is TGTGCCAGTAGTGTCACAGGGGGCTCGAACACTGAAGCTTTCTTT.

This rearrangement joins TRBV6-6 to TRBJ2-2, with 9 bases lining up with TRBD1. V was clipped by 2 bases and J by 6 bases; unmatched bases: 7. The CDR3 spans 16 residues. Germline V gene data show CDR1 as MNHNY and CDR2 as SVGAGI (reference sequence). CDR3 nucleotide sequence: TGTGCCAGCAGTTACCACCGGGACAGGGCTTCCGGGGAGCTGTTTTTT. This translates into CASSYHRDRASGELFF.

This rearrangement joins TRBV7-9 to TRBJ2-1; D may match TRBD1 or TRBD2 (6 bases each). Trimming cost V 0 bases and J 9 bases, with 12 bases left between them. Germline values: CDR1 SEHNR, CDR2 FQNEAQ (reference sequence). The CDR3 is 14 amino acids. CDR3 residues: CASSLAGGPIEQFF. The CDR3, as DNA: TGTGCCAGCAGCTTAGCGGGGGGCCCGATTGAGCAGTTCTTC.

The V call is TRBV5-1, the J call TRBJ1-1, with D hard to call. Trimming pared 4 bases from V and 11 bases from J, leaving 15 bases between. Germline CDR1 reads SGHRS; CDR2 reads YFSETQ. CDR3 length: 12 amino acids. The CDR3 region has the DNA TGCGCCAGCAGCCCAGGTGGGCAGGACGCTTTCTTT. Residues: CASSPGGQDAFF.

This clone has at least ten counts. The chain is built from TRBV7-2 and TRBJ2-1; TRBD2 might be the D (5 bases). Germline CDR1 and CDR2: SGHTA and FQGNSA. The V end lost 5 bases, the J end lost 4 bases, and 21 bases lay between the germline ends. The CDR3 is 17 residues long. The CDR3 region is CASSTEDWSGAYNEQFF. CDR3 in DNA: TGTGCCAGCAGCACCGAGGACTGGTCCGGAGCATACAATGAGCAGTTCTTC.

This chain connects TRBV25-1 to TRBJ2-5; unclear D gene. V dropped 2 bases and J dropped 2 bases, with 6 bases sitting between them. CDR3 length: 13 residues. CDR1 is MGHDK, CDR2 SYGVNS, per germline. The CDR3 is CASSEGVQETQYF. In DNA, the CDR3 is TGTGCCAGCAGTGAAGGGGTTCAAGAGACCCAGTACTTC.

This clone appeared a single time. The chain recombines TRBV2 with TRBJ1-2; D not resolved. Trimming stripped 8 bases from V and 5 bases from J, with 9 bases between. Per germline, CDR1 SNHLY and CDR2 FYNNEI. The CDR3 contains 11 residues. The CDR3 sequence: CASVQGYGYTF. DNA of the CDR3: TGTGCCAGCGTCCAAGGGTATGGCTACACCTTC.

This clone showed up just once. The V and J genes are TRBV19 and TRBJ2-7; D may be TRBD2 (5 bases). The germline CDR1 and CDR2 sequences are LNHDA and SQIVND (reference sequence). Trimming stripped 5 bases from V and 0 bases from J, with 8 bases between. The CDR3 is made up of 13 amino acids. The CDR3 loop reads CASSRRDSYEQYF. CDR3 sequence (DNA): TGTGCCAGTAGTCGTCGGGACTCCTACGAGCAGTACTTC.

The chain is built from TRBV6-5 and TRBJ1-3, with D possibly matching TRBD1 (5 bases). The CDR3 totals 14 residues. V was clipped by 7 bases and J by 0 bases, with 10 bases between them. From germline, CDR1 is MNHEY and CDR2 SVGAGI. This CDR3 reads CASTRDFSGNTIYF. The CDR3 region has the DNA TGTGCCAGCACCCGGGACTTCTCTGGAAACACCATATATTTT.

The chain's CDR3 is CASSQGRDHNSPLHF. CDR3 DNA: TGCGCCAGCAGCCAAGGACGCGACCATAATTCACCCCTCCACTTT. The chain carries TRBV4-3 and TRBJ1-6; D not resolved. CDR3 size: 15 residues. Trimming took off 1 base at V and 5 bases at J, with 9 bases between the two ends. Germline CDR1 LGHNA, CDR2 YSLEER.

A word on this clone: Distinct nucleotide sequences in the sample also encode this CDR3. The rearrangement joins TRBV6-2 or TRBV6-3 to TRBJ2-7; no clear D gene. CDR1 and CDR2 (germline): MNHEY, SVGEGT. The V end lost 2 bases, the J end lost 3 bases, and 8 bases lay between the germline ends. The CDR3 sequence is 13 residues long. CDR3 amino acids: CASSYRPNYEQYF. The DNA of the CDR3 is TGTGCCAGCAGTTACCGACCGAACTACGAGCAGTACTTC.

This rearrangement joins TRBV14 to TRBJ2-3; 9 nucleotides agree with TRBD1. The length of the CDR3 is 17 residues. Per the germline V gene, CDR1 is SGHDN and CDR2 is FVKESK. Germline trimming cut 0 bases from V and 3 bases from J; bases unmatched to any gene: 7. For the CDR3, the DNA is TGTGCCAGCAGCCAAGACACACAGGGGGCTGGGACAGATACGCAGTATTTT. Translating it yields CASSQDTQGAGTDTQYF. Variable domain in full (rest from reference TRBV14 and TRBJ2-3): EAGVTQFPSHSVIEKGQTVTLRCDPISGHDNLYWYRRVMGKEIKFLLHFVKESKQDESGMPNNRFLAERTGGTYSTLKVQPAELEDSGVYFCASSQDTQGAGTDTQYFGPGTRLTVL.

The chain joins TRBV28 to TRBJ1-1; unclear D gene. This CDR3 has 12 residues. The germline gives CDR1 MDHEN, CDR2 SYDVKM. V was trimmed by 8 bases and J by 6 bases, leaving 13 bases between them. The DNA of the CDR3 is TGTGCCAGCGCCCCCAGGCTCCCTGAAGCTTTCTTT. This sequence encodes CASAPRLPEAFF.

The chain couples TRBV6-5 to TRBJ2-7; 9 nucleotides agree with TRBD1. This CDR3 contains 15 residues. The germline V gene encodes CDR1 MNHEY and CDR2 SVGAGI. The junction had 7 bases not matched to a gene; V was cut back by 6 bases and J by 1 base. The CDR3 sequence is CASRVLGQGSYEQYF. The CDR3 DNA reads as TGTGCCAGCAGAGTCCTGGGACAGGGATCCTACGAGCAGTACTTC.

The table lists this clone with a few counts. The J gene is TRBJ1-6, the V gene TRBV11-1; no reliable D call. Germline V gene lookup returns CDR1 SGHAT and CDR2 FQDESV (reference sequence). The CDR3 length is 16 residues. Trimming left V 5 bases short and J 8 bases short, with 19 bases between. CDR3 coding DNA: TGTGCCAGCAGCCCCACGGCGGCAGCCGGGGATTCACCCCTCCACTTT. Its translation is CASSPTAAAGDSPLHF.